This T cell receptor (beta chain) was identified in a study of cytomegalovirus exposure and HLA in healthy donors. Study-wide points: Serostatus for CMV was the only available immune exposure information. Compared with the approximately 680-donor mean, an Asian-associated ancestry cluster reportedly had fewer N-insertions, according to a later analysis. Several V segments, TRBV6-2 and TRBV6-3 among them, could not be told apart and were dropped. For presence/absence analyses, sequencing depth was assumed to be roughly uniform across donors.

PCR used 60 Vbeta primers and 13 Jbeta primers. Some clones are missing from TCRdb's copy, which holds only in-frame ones; the method was immunoSEQ multiplex PCR. Here the sample spans 90,000 to 100,000 clones, under 85% being singletons. Comments on this clone: Its antigen remains unidentified.

The V end lost 4 bases, the J end lost 5 bases, and 17 bases lay between the germline ends. The CDR3 runs to 14 residues. Per germline, CDR1 GTSNPN and CDR2 SVGIG (reference sequence). The sample was PBMCs. This chain links TRBV30 with TRBJ2-5; tentatively, D is TRBD2 (6 bases). This TCR was recovered from a man aged 40-49 years in good health and CMV-seronegative. The CDR3 nucleotides are TGTGCCTGGACCGGGACTTCCTCTGTGGAGACCCAGTACTTC. Translating it yields CAWTGTSSVETQYF.